These 30 T cell receptor beta chains were all obtained from the same sample, sequenced in a study of T cells in Graves' hyperthyroidism and ophthalmopathy. RNA transcripts were the template for amplifying TCR beta CDR3 regions. The HTBI primer set served for first-round RT-PCR of the TCR CDR3. TCRdb fed the multiplex PCR reads into MiXCR, producing one record per CDR3 protein. The table lists 500,000 to 650,000 distinct CDR3 sequences, 15% to 20% of them singletons. The sample comprised blood. These receptors were taken from a woman under 30 with Graves' ophthalmopathy.

This clonotype was observed at least ten times. The CDR3 DNA sequence: TGTGCCAGCAGTTACGCAGTGACAGGGGATGAAGCTTTCTTT. Translated: CASSYAVTGDEAFF. The chain recombines TRBV6-1 with TRBJ1-1; TRBD1 agrees at 8 bases. V lost 5 bases to trimming and J lost 7 bases; unmatched junction nucleotides: 9. Per germline, CDR1 MNHNS and CDR2 SASEGT. The CDR3 consists of 14 residues.

This clonotype was detected ten times or more. The rearrangement joins TRBV2 to TRBJ1-6, with D possibly being TRBD1 (5 bases). The CDR3 spans 14 residues. Germline CDR1 and CDR2: SNHLY and FYNNEI. Trimming removed 5 bases at V and 8 bases at J, with 13 bases between. CDR3 sequence reads: CASSSGTDDSPLHF. The CDR3 nucleotides read TGTGCCAGCAGTAGCGGGACGGATGATTCACCCCTCCACTTT. Filled out from reference TRBV2 and TRBJ1-6, the complete variable domain reads EPEVTQTPSHQVTQMGQEVILRCVPISNHLYFYWYRQILGQKVEFLVSFYNNEISEKSEIFDDQFSVERPDGSNFTLKIRSTKLEDSAMYFCASSSGTDDSPLHFGNGTRLTVT.

A remark on this clonotype: A read error may be the cause here, since a much bigger clone is one base away. The rearrangement links TRBV11-2 to TRBJ2-5; TRBD2 matches at 10 bases. The junction had 7 bases not matched to a gene; V was cut back by 5 bases and J by 7 bases. Germline CDR1 SGHAT, CDR2 FQNNGV. There are 14 residues in the CDR3. The CDR3, as DNA: TGTGCCAGCAGCCGTTCACTAGCGGGAAGGACCCAGTACTTC. Translating gives CASSRSLAGRTQYF.

This clonotype was seen more than once but under ten times. The V and J genes are TRBV5-1 and TRBJ1-6; D may be TRBD1 (5 bases). This CDR3 has 16 residues. The germline CDR1 and CDR2 sequences are SGHRS and YFSETQ. V shed 5 bases and J shed 3 bases, with 15 bases lying between them. The DNA of the CDR3 is TGCGCCAGCAGAACAGGCAGGGAGGACTATAATTCACCCCTCCACTTT. Its protein product is CASRTGREDYNSPLHF.

This clonotype appeared a few times. V and J are TRBV27 and TRBJ2-7, with D hard to call. Germline CDR1 and CDR2: MNHEY and SMNVEV (reference sequence). The CDR3 covers 12 residues. Trimming took off 6 bases at V and 6 bases at J, with 12 bases between the two ends. The CDR3 sequence: CASSIVPPEQYF. The CDR3 bases are TGTGCCAGCAGCATTGTCCCCCCCGAGCAGTACTTC.

This clonotype was recorded at least ten times. The CDR3 protein is CSAGLANDNEQFF. DNA for the CDR3: TGCAGTGCGGGACTAGCGAACGACAATGAGCAGTTCTTC. This chain links TRBV20-1 with TRBJ2-1; 10 bases align to TRBD2. After removal of 6 bases from V and 5 bases from J, the junction contained 4 bases not matched to a gene. The CDR3 covers 13 residues. Germline V gene data show CDR1 as DFQATT and CDR2 as SNEGSKA (reference sequence).

There are many counts of this clonotype. This chain's CDR3 is CASSLGEGGEQYF. In DNA form, the CDR3 reads TGTGCCAGCAGTCTGGGGGAAGGCGGCGAGCAGTACTTC. V gene TRBV28 combines with J gene TRBJ2-7, with D perhaps assigned TRBD1 or TRBD2 (5 bases each). The germline gives CDR1 MDHEN, CDR2 SYDVKM. CDR3 size: 13 residues. Trimming removed 5 bases from V and 6 bases from J, with 14 bases in between.

This clonotype was observed at least ten times. The chain is built from TRBV11-2 and TRBJ1-3; D not resolved. Looked up from germline, CDR1 is SGHAT and CDR2 is FQNNGV. This CDR3 has 13 amino acids. Trimming stripped 5 bases from V and 7 bases from J, with 12 bases between. As DNA, the CDR3 is TGTGCCAGCAGCCCGTCCGGGCGGAACACCATATATTTT. This translates into CASSPSGRNTIYF.

Many counts were recorded for this clonotype. This chain joins TRBV3-1 and TRBJ1-1; no reliable D call. The CDR3 extends over 12 amino acids. The germline V and J ends were trimmed by 2 bases and 5 bases, with 6 bases remaining between them. Germline V gene data show CDR1 as LGHDT and CDR2 as YNNKEL (reference sequence). CDR3 sequence reads: CASSQTRTEAFF. The CDR3 bases are TGTGCCAGCAGCCAAACTAGAACTGAAGCTTTCTTT.

This clonotype was picked up a small number of times. The chain combines TRBV7-2 with TRBJ1-4; D is possibly TRBD1 (5 bases). This CDR3 is built from 14 residues. Trimming shortened V by 5 bases and J by 5 bases, and 12 bases separated the two germline ends. The germline CDR1 and CDR2 sequences are SGHTA and FQGNSA. As DNA, the CDR3 is TGTGCCAGCAGCACCACGGGACTAAATGAAAAACTGTTTTTT. It specifies CASSTTGLNEKLFF.

The chain links TRBV19 to TRBJ2-7; TRBD2 matches 7 bases. The J segment lost 0 bases and the V segment lost 7 bases, leaving 3 bases of the junction unmatched. The germline gives CDR1 LNHDA, CDR2 SQIVND (reference sequence). There are 13 residues in the CDR3. The CDR3 sequence is CASKSGASYEQYF. CDR3 DNA sequence: TGTGCCAGTAAGAGCGGGGCCTCCTACGAGCAGTACTTC.

This clonotype was recorded a few times. CDR3 amino acids: CSAVTSSGNTIYF. CDR3 bases: TGCAGTGCTGTCACCAGCTCTGGAAACACCATATATTTT. This sequence joins TRBV20-1 and TRBJ1-3; D is uncertain. Germline V lookup: CDR1 DFQATT, CDR2 SNEGSKA (reference sequence). Trimming took 5 bases from V and 0 from J, leaving 8 bases between them. The CDR3 has 13 residues.

This clonotype has a handful of counts. This chain links TRBV6-2 or TRBV6-3 with TRBJ1-4, with a tentative D call TRBD1 (6 bases). The length of the CDR3 is 16 residues. The germline CDR1 and CDR2 sequences are MNHEY and SVGEGT. The V and J ends lost 0 bases and 7 bases respectively, with 15 bases between them. Written as DNA, the CDR3 is TGTGCCAGCAGTTACTCGGCCACAGGGACTGTTGAAAAACTGTTTTTT. It translates to CASSYSATGTVEKLFF.

This clonotype is a singleton in its sample. This rearrangement joins TRBV13 to TRBJ2-3, with 9 bases aligning to TRBD2. The CDR3 covers 17 residues. V lost 5 bases, J lost 0 bases, and 9 bases stayed unmatched. The V gene's germline CDR1 is PRHDT and CDR2 FYEKMQ (reference sequence). The CDR3 region is CASSGPGTSWSTDTQYF. Here the CDR3 DNA reads TGTGCCAGCAGCGGCCCCGGGACTAGCTGGAGCACAGATACGCAGTATTTT.

This clonotype came up many times. The chain is built from TRBV20-1 and TRBJ2-7, with TRBD1 matching over 7 bases. In germline, CDR1 is DFQATT, CDR2 SNEGSKA (reference sequence). The CDR3 length is 15 residues. Losses at the gene ends were 1 base for V and 7 bases for J; bases not matched to a gene: 13. CDR3 bases: TGCAGTGCTAGAGCCGAGACAGGGTTGGATGGGGAGCAGTACTTC. It specifies CSARAETGLDGEQYF.

This clonotype was seen a few times. V and J are TRBV29-1 and TRBJ2-7; perhaps D is TRBD1 or TRBD2 (5 bases each). Per germline, CDR1 SQVTM and CDR2 ANQGSEA. V was trimmed by 7 bases and J by 3 bases, leaving 16 bases between them. The CDR3 spans 13 residues. CDR3 protein: CSALGLADYEQYF. Written as DNA, the CDR3 is TGCAGCGCTTTGGGGCTAGCAGACTACGAGCAGTACTTC.

A word on this clonotype: A read error is possible here, since a much larger clone lies one base away. The missing conserved phenylalanine or tryptophan at the end of this CDR3 makes a read error likely. The chain joins TRBV12-3 or TRBV12-4 to TRBJ1-1, with 7 bases lining up with TRBD1. The CDR3 covers 13 residues. Germline trimming cut 6 bases from V and 2 bases from J; bases unmatched to any gene: 3. Here the CDR3 DNA reads TGTGCCAGCAGACGGACAGGAAACACTGAAGCTTTCCTT. Its protein product is CASRRTGNTEAFL.

This clonotype was seen ten or more times. The gene calls are TRBV29-1 and TRBJ2-1; TRBD2 matches at 9 bases. Per the germline V gene, CDR1 is SQVTM and CDR2 is ANQGSEA. The length of the CDR3 is 14 residues. Losses at the gene ends were 7 bases for V and 0 bases for J; bases not matched to a gene: 4. The CDR3: CSADSGSSYNEQFF. In nucleotides, the CDR3 is TGCAGCGCCGATAGCGGGAGCTCCTACAATGAGCAGTTCTTC.

The sample holds many counts of this clonotype. The chain joins TRBV6-1 to TRBJ1-1; D ambiguous. Deletions cut 7 bases from V and 4 bases from J, with 10 bases between. The CDR3 is made up of 12 amino acids. Germline values: CDR1 MNHNS, CDR2 SASEGT. CDR3 DNA: TGTGCCAGCACTGGCCCCGGCACTGAAGCTTTCTTT. Amino acid sequence: CASTGPGTEAFF.

The chain employs TRBV11-3 and TRBJ2-2, with D perhaps matching TRBD1 (6 bases). CDR1 is SGHNT and CDR2 is YENEEA in the germline V gene. The CDR3 is 13 residues long. The germline V and J ends were trimmed by 5 bases and 7 bases, with 11 bases remaining between them. CDR3 sequence (DNA): TGTGCCAGCAGCAGGGACACCATCGGGGAGCTGTTTTTT. Residues: CASSRDTIGELFF.

The rearrangement joins TRBV15 to TRBJ2-5; 15 bases are a match to TRBD2. The CDR3 has 15 residues. The germline V gene has CDR1 LNHNV and CDR2 YYDKDF (reference sequence). Unmatched junction bases numbered 5, after V lost 0 bases and J lost 12 bases. CDR3 nucleotides: TGTGCCACCAGCAGAGATAGGACTAGCGGGAGGGCGGAGTACTTC. Residues: CATSRDRTSGRAEYF.

This clonotype occurred many times. The V call is TRBV27, the J call TRBJ1-1; no reliable D call. The V and J ends lost 5 bases and 4 bases respectively, with 14 bases between them. CDR1 is MNHEY and CDR2 is SMNVEV in the germline V gene (reference sequence). This CDR3 has 14 amino acids. The CDR3 reads CASSPWTDSTEAFF. The CDR3 bases are TGTGCCAGCAGTCCATGGACGGATAGCACTGAAGCTTTCTTT.

The V and J genes are TRBV12-3 or TRBV12-4 and TRBJ1-3; the D gene is possibly TRBD1 (6 bases). CDR3 size: 16 residues. V was pared by 4 bases and J by 4 bases, with 17 bases between. In nucleotides, the CDR3 is TGTGCCAGCAGTTCTACAGGGTGCGCACCGGGAAACACCATATATTTT. It encodes CASSSTGCAPGNTIYF.

Regarding this clonotype: This may stem from a read error, because a much larger clone lies one nucleotide away. Since the CDR3 does not end with the conserved phenylalanine or tryptophan, this likely comes from a read error. The chain links TRBV20-1 to TRBJ2-1; 9 bases match TRBD2. Germline V gene data show CDR1 as DFQATT and CDR2 as SNEGSKA (reference sequence). The CDR3 totals 16 residues. With V trimmed by 0 bases and J by 1 base, 4 bases remained unmatched. CDR3 sequence reads: CSARDSGRESYNEQFL. The CDR3 DNA reads TGCAGTGCTAGAGATAGCGGGAGAGAGTCCTACAATGAGCAGTTCCTC.

This clonotype was seen repeatedly, ten times or more. The chain combines TRBV12-3 or TRBV12-4 with TRBJ1-1; no definite D call. The CDR3 sequence is 13 residues long. V lost 1 base and J lost 11, with 14 bases in between. CDR3 loop: CASSLEASGMAFF. As DNA, the CDR3 is TGTGCCAGCAGTTTAGAGGCGTCGGGAATGGCTTTCTTT.

This clonotype was detected many times. The rearrangement links TRBV3-1 to TRBJ1-3; the D is unclear. CDR3 size: 16 residues. CDR1 and CDR2 (germline): LGHDT, YNNKEL (reference sequence). Trimming took off 0 bases at V and 0 bases at J, with 9 bases between the two ends. CDR3 coding DNA: TGTGCCAGCAGCCAAGATGCTCGGGGCTCTGGAAACACCATATATTTT. It codes for CASSQDARGSGNTIYF. Full variable domain (remainder filled in from reference TRBV3-1 and TRBJ1-3): DTAVSQTPKYLVTQMGNDKSIKCEQNLGHDTMYWYKQDSKKFLKIMFSYNNKELIINETVPNRFSPKSPDKAHLNLHINSLELGDSAVYFCASSQDARGSGNTIYFGEGSWLTVV.

This chain uses TRBV29-1 with TRBJ2-1, with 15 bases aligning to TRBD2. Germline loops: CDR1 SQVTM, CDR2 ANQGSEA. Unmatched junction bases numbered 11, after V lost 7 bases and J lost 10 bases. CDR3 size: 15 residues. The chain's CDR3 is CSGVGLAGGPGEQFF. CDR3 DNA: TGCAGCGGGGTAGGACTAGCGGGAGGGCCGGGCGAGCAGTTCTTC.

This clonotype was observed a few times. This rearrangement joins TRBV6-2 or TRBV6-3 to TRBJ1-3; 9 nucleotides line up with TRBD1. The CDR3 is 17 residues long. The ends lost 6 bases at V and 2 bases at J; junction bases unmatched: 11. Germline CDR1 MNHEY, CDR2 SVGEGT. Here the CDR3 DNA reads TGTGCCAGCAGAACAGACCGGGACAGGGTGACTGGAAACACCATATATTTT. Amino acid sequence: CASRTDRDRVTGNTIYF.

This clonotype showed up many times. This chain links TRBV11-2 with TRBJ1-1; D remains ambiguous. Germline CDR1 is SGHAT and CDR2 is FQNNGV. The CDR3 is made up of 14 amino acids. V was shortened by 4 bases and J by 11 bases, with 20 bases between the two germline ends. CDR3: CASSSLDGSLQAFF. CDR3 coding DNA: TGTGCCAGCAGCTCCCTGGATGGGTCCCTGCAGGCTTTCTTT. The full variable domain, its missing parts supplied by reference TRBV11-2 and TRBJ1-1, is EAGVAQSPRYKIIEKRQSVAFWCNPISGHATLYWYQQILGQGPKLLIQFQNNGVVDDSQLPKDRFSAERLKGVDSTLKIQPAKLEDSAVYLCASSSLDGSLQAFFGQGTRLTVV.

The gene calls are TRBV20-1 and TRBJ2-1; the match to TRBD2 covers 9 bases. Per germline, CDR1 DFQATT and CDR2 SNEGSKA (reference sequence). Losses at the gene ends were 2 bases for V and 8 bases for J; bases not matched to a gene: 10. The CDR3 runs 15 residues. CDR3 nucleotides: TGCAGTGCTAGAAATTTGCGCGGGAGGGCCTATGAGCAGTTCTTC. This codes for CSARNLRGRAYEQFF.